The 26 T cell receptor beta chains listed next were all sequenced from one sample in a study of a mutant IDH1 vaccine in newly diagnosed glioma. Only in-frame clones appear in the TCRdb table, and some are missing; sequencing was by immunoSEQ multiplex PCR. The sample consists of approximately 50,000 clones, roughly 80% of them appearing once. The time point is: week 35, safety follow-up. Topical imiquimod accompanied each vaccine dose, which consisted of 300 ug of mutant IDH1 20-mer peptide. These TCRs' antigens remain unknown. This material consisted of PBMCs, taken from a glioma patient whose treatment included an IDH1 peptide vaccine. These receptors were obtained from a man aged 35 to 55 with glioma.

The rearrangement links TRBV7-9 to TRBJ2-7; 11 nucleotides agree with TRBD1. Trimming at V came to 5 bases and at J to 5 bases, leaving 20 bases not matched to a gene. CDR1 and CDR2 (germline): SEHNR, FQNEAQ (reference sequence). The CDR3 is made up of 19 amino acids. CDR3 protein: CASSSLGGSPGQGVHEQYF. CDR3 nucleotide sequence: TGTGCCAGCAGCAGCCTGGGAGGGAGTCCGGGACAGGGGGTTCACGAGCAGTACTTC.

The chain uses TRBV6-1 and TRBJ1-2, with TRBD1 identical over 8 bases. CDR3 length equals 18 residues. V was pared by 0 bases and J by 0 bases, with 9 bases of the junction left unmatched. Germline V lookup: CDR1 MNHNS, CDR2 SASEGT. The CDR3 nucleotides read TGTGCCAGCAGTGAAGCGCCAGTTAGGGACAGGACTAACTATGGCTACACCTTC. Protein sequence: CASSEAPVRDRTNYGYTF.

The CDR3 region is CASSPGGGDNQPQHF. The DNA for the CDR3 is TGTGCCAGCTCACCAGGAGGGGGCGACAATCAGCCCCAGCATTTT. The chain links TRBV18 to TRBJ1-5; 7 bases are shared with TRBD1. Germline CDR1 is KGHSH and CDR2 is LQKENI. Trimming cost V 2 bases and J 3 bases; bases outside gene matches: 4. The CDR3 contains 15 residues.

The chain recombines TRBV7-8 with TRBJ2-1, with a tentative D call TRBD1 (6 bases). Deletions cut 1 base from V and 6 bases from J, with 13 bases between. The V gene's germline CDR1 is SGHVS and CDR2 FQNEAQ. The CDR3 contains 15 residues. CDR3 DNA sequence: TGTGCCAGCAGCTTAGTGAGGGGGAGTGTCAATGAGCAGTTCTTC. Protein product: CASSLVRGSVNEQFF.

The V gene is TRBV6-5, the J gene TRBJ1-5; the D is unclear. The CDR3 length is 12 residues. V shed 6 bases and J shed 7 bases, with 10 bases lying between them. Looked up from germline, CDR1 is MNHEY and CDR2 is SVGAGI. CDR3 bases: TGTGCCAGCAGACATCCAGAACAGCCCCAGCATTTT. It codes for CASRHPEQPQHF.

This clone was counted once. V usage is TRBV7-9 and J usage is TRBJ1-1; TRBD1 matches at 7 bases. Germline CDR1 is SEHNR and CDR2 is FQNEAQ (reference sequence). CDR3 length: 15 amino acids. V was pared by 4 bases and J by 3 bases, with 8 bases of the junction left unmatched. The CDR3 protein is CASSSQTGRYTEAFF. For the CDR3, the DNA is TGTGCCAGCAGCTCCCAGACAGGGAGGTACACTGAAGCTTTCTTT.

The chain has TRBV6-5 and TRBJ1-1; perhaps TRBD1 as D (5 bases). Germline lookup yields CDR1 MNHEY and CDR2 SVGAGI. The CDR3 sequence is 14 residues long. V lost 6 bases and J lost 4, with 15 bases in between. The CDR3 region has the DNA TGTGCCAGCAGACGAGGTAGGGGTCCCACTGAAGCTTTCTTT. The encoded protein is CASRRGRGPTEAFF.

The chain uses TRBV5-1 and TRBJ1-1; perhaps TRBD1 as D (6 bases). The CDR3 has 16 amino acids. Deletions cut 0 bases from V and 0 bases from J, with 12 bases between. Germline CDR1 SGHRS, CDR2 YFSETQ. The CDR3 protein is CASSLEGGTMNTEAFF. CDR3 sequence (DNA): TGCGCCAGCAGCTTGGAAGGGGGAACCATGAACACTGAAGCTTTCTTT.

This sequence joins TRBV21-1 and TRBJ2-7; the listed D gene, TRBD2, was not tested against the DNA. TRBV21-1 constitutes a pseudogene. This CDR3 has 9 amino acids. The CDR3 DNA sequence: TGTGCCAGCAAGAGCGAGCAGTACTTC. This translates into CASKSEQYF.

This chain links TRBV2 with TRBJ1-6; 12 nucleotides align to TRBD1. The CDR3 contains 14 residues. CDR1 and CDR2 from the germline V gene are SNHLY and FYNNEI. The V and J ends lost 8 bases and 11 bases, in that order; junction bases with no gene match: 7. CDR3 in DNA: TGTGCCAGCTCCGGGACAGGGGGCTTAGCACCCCTCCACTTT. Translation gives CASSGTGGLAPLHF.

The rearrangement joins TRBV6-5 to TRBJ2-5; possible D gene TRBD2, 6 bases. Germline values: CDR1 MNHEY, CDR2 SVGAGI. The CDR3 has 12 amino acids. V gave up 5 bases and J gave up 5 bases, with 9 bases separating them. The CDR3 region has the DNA TGTGCCAGCAGTCCGGGAGCTGAGACCCAGTACTTC. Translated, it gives CASSPGAETQYF.

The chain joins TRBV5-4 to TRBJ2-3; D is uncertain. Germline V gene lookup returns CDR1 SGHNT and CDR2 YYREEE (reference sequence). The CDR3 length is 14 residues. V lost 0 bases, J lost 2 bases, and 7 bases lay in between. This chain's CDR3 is CASSLEATTDTQYF. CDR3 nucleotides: TGTGCCAGCAGCTTGGAGGCGACCACAGATACGCAGTATTTT.

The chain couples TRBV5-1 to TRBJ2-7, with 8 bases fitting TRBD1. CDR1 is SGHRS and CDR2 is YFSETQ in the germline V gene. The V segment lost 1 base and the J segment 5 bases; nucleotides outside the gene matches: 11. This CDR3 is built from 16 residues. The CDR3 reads CASSLSQRQGSDEQYF. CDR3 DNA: TGCGCCAGCAGCTTGTCTCAGAGACAGGGGAGCGACGAGCAGTACTTC.

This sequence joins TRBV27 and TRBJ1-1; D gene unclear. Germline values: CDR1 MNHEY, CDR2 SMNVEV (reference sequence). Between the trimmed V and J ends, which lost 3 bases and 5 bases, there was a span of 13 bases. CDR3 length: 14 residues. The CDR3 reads CASSFGRMGTEAFF. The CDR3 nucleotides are TGTGCCAGCAGTTTTGGGCGGATGGGAACTGAAGCTTTCTTT.

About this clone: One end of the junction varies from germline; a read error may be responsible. The CDR3 bases are TGTGCCAGTAGTTCGACAGGGGCGTGGAGTGGCTACACCTTC. As protein: CASSSTGAWSGYTF. The chain links TRBV6-5 to TRBJ1-2; TRBD1 matches at 8 bases. The germline CDR1 and CDR2 sequences are MNHEY and SVGAGI. CDR3 length equals 14 residues.

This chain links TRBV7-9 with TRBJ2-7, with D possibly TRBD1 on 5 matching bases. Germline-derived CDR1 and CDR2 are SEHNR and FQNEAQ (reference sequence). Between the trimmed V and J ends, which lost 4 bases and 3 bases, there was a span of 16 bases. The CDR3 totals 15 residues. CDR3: CASSSNQGQIYEQYF. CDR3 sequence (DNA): TGTGCCAGCAGCTCTAATCAGGGCCAAATCTACGAGCAGTACTTC. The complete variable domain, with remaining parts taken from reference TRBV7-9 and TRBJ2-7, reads DTGVSQNPRHKITKRGQNVTFRCDPISEHNRLYWYRQTLGQGPEFLTYFQNEAQLEKSRLLSDRFSAERPKGSFSTLEIQRTEQGDSAMYLCASSSNQGQIYEQYFGPGTRLTVT.

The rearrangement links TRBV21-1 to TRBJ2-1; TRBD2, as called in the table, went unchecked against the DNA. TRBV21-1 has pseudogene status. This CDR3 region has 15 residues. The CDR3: CASSSRDYNYNEQFF. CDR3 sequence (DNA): TGTGCCAGCAGCTCCCGGGACTACAACTACAATGAGCAGTTCTTC.

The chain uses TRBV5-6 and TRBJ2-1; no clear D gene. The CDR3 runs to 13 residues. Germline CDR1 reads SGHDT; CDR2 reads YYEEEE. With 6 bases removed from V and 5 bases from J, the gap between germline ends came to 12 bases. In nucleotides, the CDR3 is TGTGCCAGCAACTACGGGTCCAACAATGAGCAGTTCTTC. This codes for CASNYGSNNEQFF.

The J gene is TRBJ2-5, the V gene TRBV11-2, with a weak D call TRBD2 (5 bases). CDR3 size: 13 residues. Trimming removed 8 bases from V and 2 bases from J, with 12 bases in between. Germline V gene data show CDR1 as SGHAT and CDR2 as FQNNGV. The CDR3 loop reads CASARTEQETQYF. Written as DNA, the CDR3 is TGTGCCAGCGCCCGGACTGAACAAGAGACCCAGTACTTC.

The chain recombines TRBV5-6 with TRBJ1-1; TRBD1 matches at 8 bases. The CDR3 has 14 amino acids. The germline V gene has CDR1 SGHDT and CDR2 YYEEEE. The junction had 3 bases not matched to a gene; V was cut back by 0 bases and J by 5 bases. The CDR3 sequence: CASSLGTGWTEAFF. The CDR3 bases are TGTGCCAGCAGCTTGGGGACAGGGTGGACTGAAGCTTTCTTT.

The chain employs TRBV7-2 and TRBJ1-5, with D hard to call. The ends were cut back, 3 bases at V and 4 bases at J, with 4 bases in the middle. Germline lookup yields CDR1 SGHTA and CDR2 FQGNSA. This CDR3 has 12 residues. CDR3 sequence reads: CASSFQNQPQHF. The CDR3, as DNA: TGTGCCAGCAGCTTCCAGAATCAGCCCCAGCATTTT. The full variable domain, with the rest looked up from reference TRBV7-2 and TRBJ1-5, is GAGVSQSPSNKVTEKGKDVELRCDPISGHTALYWYRQSLGQGLEFLIYFQGNSAPDKSGLPSDRFSAERTGGSVSTLTIQRTQQEDSAVYLCASSFQNQPQHFGDGTRLSIL.

For the CDR3, the DNA is TGTGCCAGCATGTTAAAAGGGACAGGGTACCACGAGCAGTACTTC. Translated: CASMLKGTGYHEQYF. The chain combines TRBV11-2 with TRBJ2-7; 9 bases are a match to TRBD1. This CDR3 is 15 amino acids long. Trimming at V came to 7 bases and at J to 5 bases, leaving 12 bases not matched to a gene. Germline-derived CDR1 and CDR2 are SGHAT and FQNNGV. Looking up the rest from reference TRBV11-2 and TRBJ2-7 gives the full variable domain: EAGVAQSPRYKIIEKRQSVAFWCNPISGHATLYWYQQILGQGPKLLIQFQNNGVVDDSQLPKDRFSAERLKGVDSTLKIQPAKLEDSAVYLCASMLKGTGYHEQYFGPGTRLTVT.

Written as DNA, the CDR3 is TGTGCCAGCAGCCTCCAGACAGGTTCCTCCTACGAGCAGTACTTC. Encoded protein: CASSLQTGSSYEQYF. The chain links TRBV14 to TRBJ2-7; a possible D gene is TRBD1 (6 bases). The germline V and J ends were trimmed by 4 bases and 0 bases, with 13 bases remaining between them. The germline V gene encodes CDR1 SGHDN and CDR2 FVKESK. The CDR3 loop spans 15 amino acids.

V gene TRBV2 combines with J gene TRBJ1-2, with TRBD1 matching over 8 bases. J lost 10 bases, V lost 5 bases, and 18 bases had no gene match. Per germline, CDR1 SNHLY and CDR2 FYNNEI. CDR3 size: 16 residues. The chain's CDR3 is CASSTQGARTSSDYTF. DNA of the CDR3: TGTGCCAGCAGTACGCAGGGGGCGCGGACCTCTTCGGACTACACCTTC.

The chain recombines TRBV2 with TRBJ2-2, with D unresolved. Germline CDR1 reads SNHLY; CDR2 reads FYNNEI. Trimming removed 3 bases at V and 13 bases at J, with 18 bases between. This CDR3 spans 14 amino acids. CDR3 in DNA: TGTGCCAGCAGTGATAGTAGTCCCGGCGCCGGGCTGTTTTTT. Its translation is CASSDSSPGAGLFF.

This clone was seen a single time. DNA of the CDR3: TGTGCCAGCAGCTTGGCTGGCGGGGGGCGCCCGGGAGATACGCAGTATTTT. This codes for CASSLAGGGRPGDTQYF. This rearrangement joins TRBV5-4 to TRBJ2-3; TRBD2 agrees at 8 bases. Trimming at V came to 0 bases and at J to 5 bases, leaving 11 bases not matched to a gene. Germline loops: CDR1 SGHNT, CDR2 YYREEE (reference sequence). The CDR3 consists of 17 residues.